This T cell receptor beta chain was observed in a study of cytomegalovirus exposure and HLA in healthy donors. Across the study: One earlier analysis, a look at approximately 190 million T cells, found more than 100 million unique TCR beta sequences. Findings of the study overall: Most of the TCR beta V segments (in an earlier analysis) were productive either about 87% or about 30% of the time. Cytomegalovirus-associated status was assigned to 150 or so TCR beta chains.

V lost 6 bases and J lost 0; bases outside the gene matches: 5. Germline CDR1 reads SGHVS; CDR2 reads FNYEAQ. CDR3 length: 15 residues. The PCR had 60 Vbeta and 13 Jbeta primers. Repertoires were generated with immunoSEQ multiplex PCR, while TCRdb's copy carries only in-frame clones and drops some. Among over 100,000 clones listed, over 75% were seen once. Donors counted as nominally healthy when sampled, yet unrecorded immune exposures were likely. As regards this clone: The antigen is unknown.

This TCR was recovered from a middle-aged man in good health and CMV-seropositive. Sequencing used PBMCs. The chain links TRBV7-6 to TRBJ2-3, with 8 positions matching TRBD2. CDR3 bases: TGTGCCAGCAGTATCGGGGGGGCGAGCACAGATACGCAGTATTTT. It encodes CASSIGGASTDTQYF.